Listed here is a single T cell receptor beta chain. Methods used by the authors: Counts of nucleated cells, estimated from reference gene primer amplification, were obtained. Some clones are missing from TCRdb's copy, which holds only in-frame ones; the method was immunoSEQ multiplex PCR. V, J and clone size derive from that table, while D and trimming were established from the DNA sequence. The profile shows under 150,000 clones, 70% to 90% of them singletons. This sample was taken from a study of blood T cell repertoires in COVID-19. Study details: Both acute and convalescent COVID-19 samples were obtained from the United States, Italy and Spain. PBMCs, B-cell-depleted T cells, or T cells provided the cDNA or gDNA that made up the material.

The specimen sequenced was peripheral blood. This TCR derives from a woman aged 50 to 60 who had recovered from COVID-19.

CDR3 sequence reads: CATQPGQGAYEQYF. CDR3 sequence (DNA): TGTGCCACCCAACCGGGACAGGGTGCGTACGAGCAGTACTTC. The chain carries TRBV6-5 and TRBJ2-7, with 9 bases lining up with TRBD1. J lost 4 bases, V lost 10 bases, and 11 bases had no gene match. From germline, CDR1 is MNHEY and CDR2 SVGAGI. The length of the CDR3 is 14 residues.